These 23 T cell receptor beta chains share one sample of origin, sequenced in a study of blood T cell repertoires in COVID-19 (dated by TCRdb to 2018 to 2020). Receptor libraries were prepared by the immunoSEQ multiplex PCR assay. TCRdb stores this immuneACCESS table with in-frame sequences only. Part of the clones is absent; in the studies checked, under half of the shortfall reflects unresolved V genes, and no reason is known for the rest. Across this sample there are approximately 100,000 clones, with approximately 89% seen only once. Clones ranked in the top ten supply more than 9% of the sample. Sample: peripheral blood. All receptors come from a woman in her thirties with acute or convalescent COVID-19.

This clone was recorded only once. This chain joins TRBV2 and TRBJ2-7; the D gene is possibly TRBD2 (5 bases). V shed 8 bases and J shed 6 bases, with 23 bases lying between them. The CDR3 is 15 amino acids. Germline V gives CDR1 SNHLY, CDR2 FYNNEI. CDR3 region: CASRKVTGNPSEQYF. The DNA of the CDR3 is TGTGCCAGCCGCAAAGTCACGGGGAATCCGTCCGAGCAGTACTTC.

This sequence joins TRBV24-1 and TRBJ1-2, with D possibly being TRBD1 (5 bases). Germline CDR1 KGHDR, CDR2 SFDVKD. CDR3 length: 16 residues. V was pared by 2 bases and J by 0 bases, with 12 bases between. Written as DNA, the CDR3 is TGTGCCACCAGTGATTCTATGACAGACTCTAACTATGGCTACACCTTC. It is translated as CATSDSMTDSNYGYTF.

The CDR3 loop reads CASSFRGGVQPQHF. The DNA for the CDR3 is TGTGCCAGCAGTTTCCGCGGGGGGGTTCAGCCCCAGCATTTT. The V and J genes are TRBV28 and TRBJ1-5, with D possibly TRBD1 on 5 matching bases. Germline V gene data show CDR1 as MDHEN and CDR2 as SYDVKM. The CDR3 extends over 14 amino acids. V shed 3 bases and J shed 6 bases, with 12 bases lying between them.

CDR3 in amino acids: CATSASGLANTGELFF. The CDR3 region has the DNA TGTGCCACCAGTGCCTCTGGACTAGCAAATACCGGGGAGCTGTTTTTT. The chain has TRBV24-1 and TRBJ2-2, with 8 bases identical to TRBD2. From germline, CDR1 is KGHDR and CDR2 SFDVKD. With V trimmed by 5 bases and J by 5 bases, 9 bases remained unmatched. The CDR3 consists of 16 residues.

The chain employs TRBV2 and TRBJ2-7; 10 nucleotides match TRBD1. The J segment lost 0 bases and the V segment lost 7 bases, leaving 9 bases of the junction unmatched. In germline, CDR1 is SNHLY, CDR2 FYNNEI. CDR3 length: 16 amino acids. This chain's CDR3 is CASTQRTGGASYEQYF. CDR3 coding DNA: TGTGCCAGCACCCAAAGGACAGGGGGAGCCTCCTACGAGCAGTACTTC.

This rearrangement joins TRBV29-1 to TRBJ1-1; D unclear. The CDR3 spans 11 residues. V was pared by 7 bases and J by 5 bases, with 11 bases between. Germline V gene data show CDR1 as SQVTM and CDR2 as ANQGSEA. The CDR3 nucleotides read TGCAGCGCTTACGGTCCGACTGAAGCTTTCTTT. Translation gives CSAYGPTEAFF.

V and J are TRBV21-1 and TRBJ2-7; TRBD1 was called by the table and not checked on the DNA. TRBV21-1 is designated a pseudogene. The CDR3 runs to 16 residues. As DNA, the CDR3 is TGTGCCAGCAGCAAAGTAGTAGGGGGTTCGTCCTACGAGCAGTACTTC. Protein: CASSKVVGGSSYEQYF.

The chain couples TRBV7-8 to TRBJ2-7, with D uncertain. CDR1 and CDR2 (germline): SGHVS, FQNEAQ. This CDR3 has 14 amino acids. Trimming shortened V by 5 bases and J by 2 bases, and 13 bases separated the two germline ends. For the CDR3, the DNA is TGTGCCAGCAGCCCCGTCTACTCTGCCTACGAGCAGTACTTC. Translated, it gives CASSPVYSAYEQYF.

The V gene is TRBV5-4, the J gene TRBJ1-2; 7 nucleotides line up with TRBD1. There are 13 residues in the CDR3. Germline V lookup: CDR1 SGHNT, CDR2 YYREEE (reference sequence). Trimming at V came to 5 bases and at J to 2 bases, leaving 3 bases not matched to a gene. CDR3 protein: CASSQDRNYGYTF. The CDR3 DNA reads as TGTGCCAGCAGTCAGGACAGGAACTATGGCTACACCTTC.

The CDR3, as DNA: TGTGCCAGCAGCCCAAACAGGGGCGAAGAGACCCAGTACTTC. Amino acids: CASSPNRGEETQYF. The chain employs TRBV7-2 and TRBJ2-5; 7 bases agree with TRBD1. Per the germline V gene, CDR1 is SGHTA and CDR2 is FQGNSA. Losses at the gene ends were 5 bases for V and 3 bases for J; bases not matched to a gene: 6. The CDR3 runs to 14 residues. Together with reference TRBV7-2 and TRBJ2-5, the CDR3 gives the full variable domain: GAGVSQSPSNKVTEKGKDVELRCDPISGHTALYWYRQSLGQGLEFLIYFQGNSAPDKSGLPSDRFSAERTGGSVSTLTIQRTQQEDSAVYLCASSPNRGEETQYFGPGTRLLVL.

The CDR3 region has the DNA TGTGCCAGCAGGAACAGGGAAACAACTAATGAAAAACTGTTTTTT. Protein product: CASRNRETTNEKLFF. The rearrangement joins TRBV2 to TRBJ1-4; D is possibly TRBD1 (6 bases). CDR1 and CDR2 (germline): SNHLY, FYNNEI. Trimming stripped 6 bases from V and 0 bases from J, with 11 bases between. The CDR3 extends over 15 amino acids.

The chain employs TRBV6-5 and TRBJ1-1; 7 bases match TRBD1. The CDR3 is 15 amino acids. The V gene end was trimmed by 2 bases and the J gene end by 1 base; junction bases not matched to a gene: 4. Germline loops: CDR1 MNHEY, CDR2 SVGAGI. CDR3: CASSYLAGGNTEAFF. DNA for the CDR3: TGTGCCAGCAGTTACCTGGCAGGGGGGAACACTGAAGCTTTCTTT.

The V and J genes are TRBV27 and TRBJ2-7; weak D call: TRBD1 (6 bases). The CDR3 length is 13 residues. Trimming cost V 7 bases and J 4 bases, with 14 bases left between them. Germline-derived CDR1 and CDR2 are MNHEY and SMNVEV (reference sequence). As DNA, the CDR3 is TGTGCCAGCACCTCCTTAGGGGGTTACGAGCAGTACTTC. This sequence encodes CASTSLGGYEQYF.

The chain couples TRBV6-5 to TRBJ1-2, with TRBD1 identical over 10 bases. Per the germline V gene, CDR1 is MNHEY and CDR2 is SVGAGI. The CDR3 has 14 amino acids. The trim removed 6 bases at V and 8 bases at J, leaving 9 bases unmatched. DNA of the CDR3: TGTGCCAGCAGCCCCCCGGGACAGGGGCACGGCTACACCTTC. Translating it yields CASSPPGQGHGYTF.

Here the CDR3 reads CASSVGAGGLYEQYF. The CDR3 nucleotides are TGTGCCAGCAGCGTAGGGGCGGGGGGCTTATACGAGCAGTACTTC. V and J are TRBV9 and TRBJ2-7; 8 nucleotides line up with TRBD2. Germline-derived CDR1 and CDR2 are SGDLS and YYNGEE. V was pared by 0 bases and J by 4 bases, with 6 bases of the junction left unmatched. The CDR3 spans 15 residues.

The chain joins TRBV11-2 to TRBJ2-7; 12 bases align to TRBD2. The CDR3 sequence is 17 residues long. The V gene end was trimmed by 6 bases and the J gene end by 3 bases; junction bases not matched to a gene: 12. Germline CDR1 reads SGHAT; CDR2 reads FQNNGV. DNA for the CDR3: TGTGCCAGCAGTTCCCGGACTAGCGGGGCTCTTAACTACGAGCAGTACTTC. Its translation: CASSSRTSGALNYEQYF.

The chain recombines TRBV6-2 or TRBV6-3 with TRBJ1-2, with TRBD1 identical over 10 bases. This CDR3 comprises 15 residues. Trimming cost V 4 bases and J 6 bases; bases outside gene matches: 8. Germline CDR1 is MNHEY and CDR2 is SVGEGT. The CDR3 spells CASSWAPGQGHGYTF. CDR3 in DNA: TGTGCCAGCAGTTGGGCGCCGGGACAGGGGCATGGCTACACCTTC.

The CDR3 sequence is CASSLGPPGQGNQPQHF. CDR3 bases: TGTGCCAGCAGCTTAGGCCCCCCGGGACAGGGCAATCAGCCCCAGCATTTT. This chain links TRBV11-2 with TRBJ1-5; 8 bases agree with TRBD1. The V gene end was trimmed by 1 base and the J gene end by 2 bases; junction bases not matched to a gene: 7. Germline V gene lookup returns CDR1 SGHAT and CDR2 FQNNGV. The CDR3 length is 17 residues.

V gene TRBV28 combines with J gene TRBJ2-1; a possible D gene is TRBD1 (5 bases). The germline gives CDR1 MDHEN, CDR2 SYDVKM. V shed 3 bases and J shed 6 bases, with 6 bases lying between them. The CDR3 has 12 residues. CDR3 region: CASSLGRNEQFF. CDR3 coding DNA: TGTGCCAGCAGTTTGGGGCGCAATGAGCAGTTCTTC.

CDR3 region: CASIGGGLDEKLFF. The CDR3 DNA sequence: TGTGCCAGCATTGGGGGGGGCTTAGATGAAAAACTGTTTTTT. This chain links TRBV6-5 with TRBJ1-4, with D maybe TRBD1 (6 bases). CDR3 length: 14 amino acids. V was cut by 7 bases and J by 6 bases, with 15 bases left in between. Germline V gene lookup returns CDR1 MNHEY and CDR2 SVGAGI.

This chain uses TRBV9 with TRBJ2-2; the match to TRBD1 covers 9 bases. The CDR3 length is 16 residues. The V and J ends lost 3 bases and 3 bases, in that order; junction bases with no gene match: 6. Germline values: CDR1 SGDLS, CDR2 YYNGEE. The CDR3 DNA sequence: TGTGCCAGCAGCGGACCCGGGACAGGGCACACCGGGGAGCTGTTTTTT. It codes for CASSGPGTGHTGELFF.

For the CDR3, the DNA is TGTGCCAGCAGCTTGGCTGGCTATGGCTACACCTTC. Residues: CASSLAGYGYTF. The chain recombines TRBV11-2 with TRBJ1-2, with unresolved D. V was pared by 3 bases and J by 4 bases, with 6 bases between. Germline V gene sequence: CDR1 SGHAT, CDR2 FQNNGV. The CDR3 length is 12 residues.

This clone has a single count. The chain combines TRBV7-6 with TRBJ1-5; D unclear. Germline V gene sequence: CDR1 SGHVS, CDR2 FNYEAQ. This CDR3 has 14 residues. Between the trimmed V and J ends, which lost 6 bases and 3 bases, there was a span of 12 bases. DNA for the CDR3: TGTGCCAGCAGTTCCGGCGGGGTCAATCAGCCCCAGCATTTT. This encodes CASSSGGVNQPQHF.